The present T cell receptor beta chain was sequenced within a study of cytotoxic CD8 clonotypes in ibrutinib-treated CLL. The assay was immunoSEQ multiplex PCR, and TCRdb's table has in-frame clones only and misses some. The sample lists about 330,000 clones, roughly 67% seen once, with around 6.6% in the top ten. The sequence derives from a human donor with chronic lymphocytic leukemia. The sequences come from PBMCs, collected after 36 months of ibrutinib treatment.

The CDR3 DNA reads TGTGCCAGCAGTTTATCGTTGTCGGTCTCCTACGAGCAGTACTTC. Translation gives CASSLSLSVSYEQYF. The chain couples TRBV27 to TRBJ2-7; D is uncertain. The CDR3 runs 15 residues. The V end lost 0 bases, the J end lost 0 bases, and 9 bases lay between the germline ends. The germline gives CDR1 MNHEY, CDR2 SMNVEV (reference sequence).